This TCR beta chain was found in a study of blood T cells in healthy people across ages. The length of the CDR3 is 13 residues. V was trimmed by 2 bases and J by 13 bases, leaving 18 bases between them. CDR1 is SQVTM and CDR2 is ANQGSEA in the germline V gene. With a J-beta primer mix and a sample-barcoded 5' primer, a second PCR ran about 6 to 11 cycles. TCRdb re-called the 5' RACE reads through MiXCR, storing one row per CDR3 protein. This table holds roughly 830,000 distinct CDR3 sequences, 62% found once. The TCR sequence derives from a man aged 25-45 years in good health. The chain uses TRBV29-1 and TRBJ2-4; TRBD2 is a possible D gene (6 bases). The source material was blood. The CDR3 sequence is CSVESNSGSEQYF. The CDR3 nucleotides read TGCAGCGTTGAAAGTAATAGCGGTTCGGAGCAGTACTTC.